The following is a T cell receptor (beta chain) sequence with its context. The antigen is undetermined. Germline CDR1 is SGHRS and CDR2 is YFSETQ. The CDR3 totals 17 residues. The trim removed 0 bases at V and 4 bases at J, leaving 10 bases unmatched. Libraries were prepared by immunoSEQ multiplex PCR; TCRdb keeps only in-frame clonotypes and omits some of them. The sample includes under 130,000 clones, 90% of them seen just once. The record originates from a study of T cell responses to AZD1222 COVID-19 vaccine. Study-wide results and caveats: The study reported that nearly half of spike-specific TCRs target unmutated variant regions. A rise in Spike-specific TCR breadth and depth followed two AZD1222 doses. Repertoires were obtained only post-peak T cell response.

The rearrangement joins TRBV5-1 to TRBJ2-7; 10 positions match TRBD2. This clonotype originated in an adult in good health. The sequenced sample was peripheral blood, obtained on day 0 of AZD1222 vaccination. Here the CDR3 reads CASSLESLAGEEYEQYF. The DNA for the CDR3 is TGCGCCAGCAGCTTGGAGTCCCTAGCGGGGGAGGAGTACGAGCAGTACTTC.